The 27 T cell receptor beta chains below all came from one sample that was sequenced in a study of shared clonotypes between healthy human individuals. Method: immunoSEQ multiplex PCR; TCRdb's copy keeps in-frame clones and lacks some. This table has approximately 1.9 million clones, over 85% appearing once. CD8 cells classed as naive were CD45RO-negative and positively selected for CCR7, excluding terminally differentiated effector memory CD45RA+ cells. The sample consisted of naive CD8+ T cells from PBMCs. The receptor source for this set is a man aged 18-30 years in good health. Some clones in this sample may be carry-over from other donors' samples.

The chain is built from TRBV29-1 and TRBJ1-5, with 8 bases fitting TRBD1. Trimming took 5 bases from V and 2 from J; bases not matched to a gene: 17. Germline V lookup: CDR1 SQVTM, CDR2 ANQGSEA. The CDR3 extends over 18 amino acids. The CDR3 reads CSVPETDRGREGNQPQHF. The CDR3 DNA is TGCAGCGTTCCCGAGACTGACAGGGGACGAGAAGGCAATCAGCCCCAGCATTTT.

The gene calls are TRBV27 and TRBJ2-1; the D gene is possibly TRBD2 (5 bases). The CDR3 runs to 12 residues. Looked up from germline, CDR1 is MNHEY and CDR2 is SMNVEV (reference sequence). The ends were cut back, 0 bases at V and 15 bases at J, with 12 bases in the middle. CDR3 in DNA: TGTGCCAGCAGTTTATCCGAGGGTTCGCCGTTCTTC. Translated, it gives CASSLSEGSPFF.

This rearrangement joins TRBV7-8 to TRBJ1-4; tentatively, D is TRBD1 (6 bases). V dropped 5 bases and J dropped 4 bases, with 20 bases sitting between them. Germline values: CDR1 SGHVS, CDR2 FQNEAQ. The CDR3 runs 17 residues. This CDR3 is CASSLPGPEGGNEKLFF. CDR3 nucleotide sequence: TGTGCCAGCAGCCTACCGGGACCCGAGGGGGGTAATGAAAAACTGTTTTTT. Combining the CDR3 with reference TRBV7-8 and TRBJ1-4 gives the whole variable domain GAGVSQSPRYKVAKRGQDVALRCDPISGHVSLFWYQQALGQGPEFLTYFQNEAQLDKSGLPSDRFFAERPEGSVSTLKIQRTQQEDSAVYLCASSLPGPEGGNEKLFFGSGTQLSVL.

V and J are TRBV19 and TRBJ2-7, with D possibly TRBD2 on 5 matching bases. The ends were cut back, 4 bases at V and 2 bases at J, with 15 bases in the middle. Germline loops: CDR1 LNHDA, CDR2 SQIVND (reference sequence). The CDR3 is 15 residues long. The CDR3, as DNA: TGTGCCAGTAGTAACGACGAACGGGGTCCCTACGAGCAGTACTTC. This sequence encodes CASSNDERGPYEQYF.

This chain uses TRBV27 with TRBJ2-1; no definite D call. CDR1 is MNHEY and CDR2 is SMNVEV in the germline V gene (reference sequence). Trimming left V 7 bases short and J 7 bases short, with 11 bases between. This CDR3 contains 12 residues. The CDR3 bases are TGTGCCAGCATCACCGAAAGAAATGAGCAGTTCTTC. Translated, it gives CASITERNEQFF.

J is TRBJ2-1 and V is TRBV27; a possible D gene is TRBD2 (6 bases). The V end lost 6 bases, the J end lost 0 bases, and 15 bases lay between the germline ends. The V gene's germline CDR1 is MNHEY and CDR2 SMNVEV (reference sequence). The CDR3 loop spans 16 amino acids. This chain's CDR3 is CASRPGTANSYNEQFF. The CDR3 DNA reads as TGTGCCAGCAGGCCAGGGACTGCGAACTCCTACAATGAGCAGTTCTTC.

This chain connects TRBV27 to TRBJ1-2, with 7 bases aligning to TRBD1. Germline-derived CDR1 and CDR2 are MNHEY and SMNVEV (reference sequence). The CDR3 is 15 amino acids. Trimming removed 5 bases from V and 6 bases from J; junction bases left unmatched: 12. This CDR3 reads CASSVGRTGVNGYTF. CDR3 DNA sequence: TGTGCCAGCAGTGTAGGCAGAACAGGGGTAAATGGCTACACCTTC.

The V gene is TRBV28, the J gene TRBJ2-1, with D hard to call. Germline CDR1 is MDHEN and CDR2 is SYDVKM. This CDR3 region has 16 residues. Trimming shortened V by 5 bases and J by 6 bases, and 20 bases separated the two germline ends. The DNA of the CDR3 is TGTGCCAGCAGTCCCAATCCAAGGGCCCCCTTCAATGAGCAGTTCTTC. Its translation: CASSPNPRAPFNEQFF.

This clone was counted once. The gene calls are TRBV9 and TRBJ1-2; possibly TRBD1 for D (5 bases). Germline CDR1 and CDR2: SGDLS and YYNGEE. The CDR3 has 18 residues. The V end was cut by 8 bases, the J end by 0 bases, with 26 bases between. DNA of the CDR3: TGTGCCAGTTCCCTGTCCGGGGCCGCTTCGACCGCTAACTATGGCTACACCTTC. Its translation is CASSLSGAASTANYGYTF. Full variable domain (missing parts from reference TRBV9 and TRBJ1-2): DSGVTQTPKHLITATGQRVTLRCSPRSGDLSVYWYQQSLDQGLQFLIQYYNGEERAKGNILERFSAQQFPDLHSELNLSSLELGDSALYFCASSLSGAASTANYGYTFGSGTRLTVV.

This rearrangement joins TRBV6-5 to TRBJ1-1, with TRBD1 matching over 8 bases. The CDR3 consists of 15 residues. V lost 4 bases and J lost 0; bases outside the gene matches: 4. Germline V gene data show CDR1 as MNHEY and CDR2 as SVGAGI. CDR3 protein: CASSSGQGMNTEAFF. Here the CDR3 DNA reads TGTGCCAGCAGTTCCGGACAGGGAATGAACACTGAAGCTTTCTTT.

This clone was observed a single time. The rearrangement uses TRBV7-3 and TRBJ2-1; 9 bases are shared with TRBD2. The germline V gene encodes CDR1 SGHTA and CDR2 FQGTGA. The length of the CDR3 is 17 residues. Trimming at V came to 4 bases and at J to 4 bases, leaving 11 bases not matched to a gene. CDR3 residues: CASSSEPGTSRYNEQFF. In nucleotides, the CDR3 is TGTGCCAGCAGCTCAGAGCCCGGGACTAGCAGATACAATGAGCAGTTCTTC. The full variable domain, rest sourced from reference TRBV7-3 and TRBJ2-1, is GAGVSQTPSNKVTEKGKYVELRCDPISGHTALYWYRQSLGQGPEFLIYFQGTGAADDSGLPNDRFFAVRPEGSVSTLKIQRTERGDSAVYLCASSSEPGTSRYNEQFFGPGTRLTVL.

The V gene is TRBV4-1, the J gene TRBJ2-7, with D perhaps matching TRBD1 (6 bases). Per the germline V gene, CDR1 is MGHRA and CDR2 is YSYEKL. V lost 4 bases and J 0 bases, leaving 13 bases between the germline ends. This CDR3 spans 15 amino acids. The CDR3 spells CASSLRTESSYEQYF. The CDR3 DNA sequence: TGCGCCAGCAGCCTACGGACAGAAAGCTCCTACGAGCAGTACTTC.

CDR3 coding DNA: TGTGCCAGTAGGCGGGCCGGGGAGCTGTTTTTT. This encodes CASRRAGELFF. The genes are TRBV19 and TRBJ2-2, with D possibly being TRBD2 (5 bases). Trimming took 6 bases from V and 6 from J, leaving 5 bases between them. Germline CDR1 is LNHDA and CDR2 is SQIVND (reference sequence). The CDR3 consists of 11 residues. Looking up the rest from reference TRBV19 and TRBJ2-2 gives the full variable domain: DGGITQSPKYLFRKEGQNVTLSCEQNLNHDAMYWYRQDPGQGLRLIYYSQIVNDFQKGDIAEGYSVSREKKESFPLTVTSAQKNPTAFYLCASRRAGELFFGEGSRLTVL.

The chain recombines TRBV11-2 with TRBJ1-2; D is unclear. From germline, CDR1 is SGHAT and CDR2 FQNNGV. Trimming cost V 4 bases and J 2 bases, with 11 bases left between them. The CDR3 is made up of 14 amino acids. This chain's CDR3 is CASSSMGPNYGYTF. Here the CDR3 DNA reads TGTGCCAGCAGCTCTATGGGTCCAAACTATGGCTACACCTTC.

The V and J genes are TRBV27 and TRBJ1-1; 8 positions agree with TRBD1. Losses at the gene ends were 8 bases for V and 5 bases for J; bases not matched to a gene: 10. The CDR3 loop spans 14 amino acids. CDR1 is MNHEY, CDR2 SMNVEV, per germline (reference sequence). The CDR3 region has the DNA TGTGCCAGCCAACGCAGGGGGCAGAGGACTGAAGCTTTCTTT. Its protein product is CASQRRGQRTEAFF.

This chain joins TRBV4-1 and TRBJ2-5; a weak D match, TRBD1 (5 bases). The DNA end is more similar to TRBJ2-7, so the J call may be wrong. CDR1 and CDR2 from the germline V gene are MGHRA and YSYEKL. The CDR3 is 16 residues long. CDR3 DNA: TGCGCCAGCAGCCAAGATGGGCAGGGCCTAACCTACGAGCAGTACTTC. Protein: CASSQDGQGLTYEQYF.

V is TRBV27 and J is TRBJ1-5; 7 bases align to TRBD1. The CDR3 has 16 residues. In germline, CDR1 is MNHEY, CDR2 SMNVEV (reference sequence). Trimming took 1 base from V and 7 from J; bases not matched to a gene: 10. The CDR3 nucleotides read TGTGCCAGCAGTTTATTATCCCGACAGGGAGGACAGCCCCAGCATTTT. It translates to CASSLLSRQGGQPQHF.

The gene calls are TRBV9 and TRBJ1-2; TRBD1 is a possible D gene (6 bases). The germline CDR1 and CDR2 sequences are SGDLS and YYNGEE. Trimming shortened V by 0 bases and J by 7 bases, and 22 bases separated the two germline ends. The CDR3 is made up of 17 amino acids. The CDR3 bases are TGTGCCAGCAGCGTAGGTGGGGGCAGGTTGGATTATCTTGGCTACACCTTC. Amino acids: CASSVGGGRLDYLGYTF.

The genes are TRBV6-1 and TRBJ2-7; D is perhaps TRBD2 (5 bases). CDR3 length: 14 residues. Trimming took 7 bases from V and 5 from J, leaving 18 bases between them. The germline CDR1 and CDR2 sequences are MNHNS and SASEGT. CDR3 in DNA: TGTGCCAGCAATCAGCCCGGGGTATCCCACGAGCAGTACTTC. Its translation is CASNQPGVSHEQYF.

This chain connects TRBV11-3 to TRBJ2-5, with D possibly TRBD2 on 5 matching bases. The CDR3 covers 15 residues. Per germline, CDR1 SGHNT and CDR2 YENEEA. The V and J ends lost 5 bases and 1 base respectively, with 14 bases between them. The CDR3 loop reads CASSQIPGLQETQYF. CDR3 nucleotides: TGTGCCAGCAGCCAAATACCTGGACTCCAAGAGACCCAGTACTTC.

The genes are TRBV4-1 and TRBJ2-7; 15 positions agree with TRBD2. Germline lookup yields CDR1 MGHRA and CDR2 YSYEKL. Trimming at V came to 5 bases and at J to 4 bases, leaving 3 bases not matched to a gene. This CDR3 is built from 15 residues. CDR3 region: CASSSGTSGGYEQYF. The CDR3 coding sequence is TGCGCCAGCAGCTCCGGGACTAGCGGGGGGTACGAGCAGTACTTC.

The chain has TRBV28 and TRBJ2-5; 7 bases fit TRBD1. CDR3 size: 16 residues. Looked up from germline, CDR1 is MDHEN and CDR2 is SYDVKM. Trimming at V came to 10 bases and at J to 0 bases, leaving 14 bases not matched to a gene. CDR3 region: CATNPPGQFNQETQYF. As DNA, the CDR3 is TGTGCCACCAATCCTCCGGGACAGTTCAACCAAGAGACCCAGTACTTC.

CDR3 in amino acids: CASSDRDYSPDYVPGEQFF. CDR3 DNA sequence: TGTGCCAGCAGCGACCGGGACTACTCCCCAGATTATGTGCCTGGGGAGCAGTTCTTC. The genes are TRBV7-9 and TRBJ2-1; TRBD2 aligns across 7 bases. CDR1 is SEHNR and CDR2 is FQNEAQ in the germline V gene (reference sequence). There are 19 residues in the CDR3. Trimming took 5 bases from V and 10 from J; bases not matched to a gene: 26. The whole variable domain, remainder taken from reference TRBV7-9 and TRBJ2-1, is DTGVSQNPRHKITKRGQNVTFRCDPISEHNRLYWYRQTLGQGPEFLTYFQNEAQLEKSRLLSDRFSAERPKGSFSTLEIQRTEQGDSAMYLCASSDRDYSPDYVPGEQFFGPGTRLTVL.

J is TRBJ1-3 and V is TRBV7-3; D is unclear. V was pared by 5 bases and J by 0 bases, with 20 bases between. The CDR3 spans 18 residues. Germline CDR1 and CDR2: SGHTA and FQGTGA. The CDR3 spells CASSPKPGQASSGNTIYF. DNA of the CDR3: TGTGCCAGCAGCCCGAAGCCTGGTCAGGCAAGCTCTGGAAACACCATATATTTT.

This clone is a singleton in its sample. This CDR3 is CASSLGGTSGRIQETQYF. The CDR3 nucleotides read TGTGCCAGCAGCTTAGGTGGGACTAGCGGGAGGATCCAAGAGACCCAGTACTTC. The V gene is TRBV11-2, the J gene TRBJ2-5, with 15 bases fitting TRBD2. CDR3 length: 18 amino acids. Germline-derived CDR1 and CDR2 are SGHAT and FQNNGV. V dropped 1 base and J dropped 1; count of bases not matched to a gene: 4.

CDR3 DNA: TGTGCCAGCAGTTTTTCCGGAGTGGGGAACACTGAAGCTTTCTTT. Amino acids: CASSFSGVGNTEAFF. The V call is TRBV28, the J call TRBJ1-1, with unresolved D. This CDR3 region has 15 residues. Looked up from germline, CDR1 is MDHEN and CDR2 is SYDVKM. The V gene lost 3 bases and the J gene lost 1 base, with 12 bases spanning the gap.

The chain employs TRBV6-6 and TRBJ2-2, with D hard to call. Germline lookup yields CDR1 MNHNY and CDR2 SVGAGI (reference sequence). The CDR3 is made up of 13 amino acids. Deletions cut 1 base from V and 2 bases from J, with 2 bases between. As DNA, the CDR3 is TGTGCCAGCAGTTACTTTAACACCGGGGAGCTGTTTTTT. It specifies CASSYFNTGELFF.